This T cell receptor beta chain was sequenced for a study of early T cells in non-severe SARS-CoV-2 infection. General study results and limits: A preference for anti-spike CD8 responses marked VDJdb matching, which missed private and CD4 specificities.

The V gene's germline CDR1 is SGDLS and CDR2 YYNGEE. The CDR3 is made up of 15 amino acids. Trimming pared 0 bases from V and 1 base from J, leaving 10 bases between. Unique molecular identifiers were attached to individual cDNA molecules. MiXCR, applied by TCRdb to the 5' RACE reads, yields one record per CDR3 protein. Here the sample spans about 60,000 distinct CDR3 sequences, around 20% being singletons. For this clonotype: Its antigen is unidentified.

The rearrangement links TRBV9 to TRBJ2-5, with D perhaps TRBD2 (5 bases). This TCR derives from an adult who was a healthcare worker with PCR-confirmed SARS-CoV-2 infection or an uninfected control (not recorded which). Specimen: whole blood, collected at baseline. The CDR3 DNA is TGTGCCAGCAGCGTAGGGGCGGGCACCCAAGAGACCCAGTACTTC. As protein: CASSVGAGTQETQYF.